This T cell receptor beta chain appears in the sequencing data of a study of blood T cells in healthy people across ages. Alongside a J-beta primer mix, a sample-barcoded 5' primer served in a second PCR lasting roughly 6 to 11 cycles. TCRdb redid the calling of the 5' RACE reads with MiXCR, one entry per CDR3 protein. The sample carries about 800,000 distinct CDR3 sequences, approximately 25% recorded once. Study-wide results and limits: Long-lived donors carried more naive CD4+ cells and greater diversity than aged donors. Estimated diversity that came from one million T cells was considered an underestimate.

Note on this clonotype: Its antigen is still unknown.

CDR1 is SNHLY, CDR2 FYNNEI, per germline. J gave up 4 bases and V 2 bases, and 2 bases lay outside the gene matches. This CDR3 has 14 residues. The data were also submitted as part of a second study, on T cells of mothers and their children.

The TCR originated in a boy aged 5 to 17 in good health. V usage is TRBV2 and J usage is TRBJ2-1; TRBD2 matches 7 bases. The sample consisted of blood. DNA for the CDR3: TGTGCCAGCAGTGAAACGCGGGGGTACAATGAGCAGTTCTTC. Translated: CASSETRGYNEQFF.